This T cell receptor (beta chain) was observed in a study of T cells in Graves' hyperthyroidism and ophthalmopathy. Study-level background: It was at initial diagnosis, before any treatment, that peripheral blood was collected.

CDR1 and CDR2 (germline): MGHRA, YSYEKL. V gave up 4 bases and J gave up 7 bases, with 17 bases separating them. This CDR3 is 15 amino acids long. The source material, RNA transcripts, was used to amplify TCR beta CDR3 regions. The TCR CDR3 was amplified in a first-round RT-PCR using the HTBI primer set. TCRdb recomputed calls from the multiplex PCR reads with MiXCR, one row per CDR3 protein. Here the sample spans 690,000 or so distinct CDR3 sequences, approximately 19% being singletons. Material: blood. The V gene is TRBV4-1, the J gene TRBJ1-5; D is undetermined. This TCR derives from a woman between 45 and 65 years old with Graves' hyperthyroidism that later progressed to Graves' ophthalmopathy. CDR3 nucleotide sequence: TGCGCCAGCAGCCGAGATTGGGTTTCTGGGCAGCCCCAGCATTTT. Encoded protein: CASSRDWVSGQPQHF.